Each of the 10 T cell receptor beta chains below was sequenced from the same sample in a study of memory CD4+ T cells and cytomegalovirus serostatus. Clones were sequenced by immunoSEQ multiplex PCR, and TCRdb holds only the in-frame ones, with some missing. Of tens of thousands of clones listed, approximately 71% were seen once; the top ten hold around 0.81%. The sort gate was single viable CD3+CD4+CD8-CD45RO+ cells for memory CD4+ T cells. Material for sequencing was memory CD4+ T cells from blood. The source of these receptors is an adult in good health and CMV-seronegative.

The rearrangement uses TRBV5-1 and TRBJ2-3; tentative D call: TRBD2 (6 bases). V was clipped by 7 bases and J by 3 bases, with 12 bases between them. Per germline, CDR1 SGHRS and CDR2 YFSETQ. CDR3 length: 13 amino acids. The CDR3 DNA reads TGCGCCAGCTCGGGGGTGGGGACAGATACGCAGTATTTT. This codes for CASSGVGTDTQYF.

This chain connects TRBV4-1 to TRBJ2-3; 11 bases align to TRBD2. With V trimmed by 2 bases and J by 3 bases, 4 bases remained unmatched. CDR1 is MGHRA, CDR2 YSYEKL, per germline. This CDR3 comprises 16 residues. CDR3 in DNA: TGCGCCAGCAGCCAAAACCTAGCGGGGGGAACAGATACGCAGTATTTT. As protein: CASSQNLAGGTDTQYF.

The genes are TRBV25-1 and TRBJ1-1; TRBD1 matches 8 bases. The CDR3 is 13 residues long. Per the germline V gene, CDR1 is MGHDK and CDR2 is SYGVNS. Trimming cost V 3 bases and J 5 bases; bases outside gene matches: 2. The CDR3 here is CASSDRGLTEAFF. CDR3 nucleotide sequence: TGTGCCAGCAGTGACAGGGGGCTGACTGAAGCTTTCTTT.

The CDR3 region is CASSEIPSSYGYTF. The CDR3 coding sequence is TGTGCCAGCAGTGAGATCCCAAGTTCCTATGGCTACACCTTC. The V gene is TRBV6-1, the J gene TRBJ1-2; D is unclear. Trimming pared 3 bases from V and 4 bases from J, leaving 12 bases between. The CDR3 runs 14 residues. The germline CDR1 and CDR2 sequences are MNHNS and SASEGT.

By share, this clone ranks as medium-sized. As DNA, the CDR3 is TGTGCCATCAGTCTTCAAGGGGAAAAACTGTTTTTT. It codes for CAISLQGEKLFF. The chain has TRBV10-3 and TRBJ1-4; D not certain. Germline V lookup: CDR1 ENHRY, CDR2 SYGVKD. Trimming cost V 5 bases and J 8 bases, with 9 bases left between them. This CDR3 comprises 12 residues.

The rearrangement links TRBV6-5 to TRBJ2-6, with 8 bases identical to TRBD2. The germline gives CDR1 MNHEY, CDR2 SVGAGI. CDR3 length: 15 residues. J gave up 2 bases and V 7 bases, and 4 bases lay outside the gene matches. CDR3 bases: TGTGCCAGCAATGCGGGGGGCGCTGGGGCCAACGTCCTGACTTTC. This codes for CASNAGGAGANVLTF.

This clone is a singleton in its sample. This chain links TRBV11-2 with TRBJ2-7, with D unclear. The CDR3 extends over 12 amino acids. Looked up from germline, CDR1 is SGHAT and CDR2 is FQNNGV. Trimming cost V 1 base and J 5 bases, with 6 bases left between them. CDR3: CASSLVTHEQYF. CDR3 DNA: TGTGCCAGCAGCTTAGTGACACACGAGCAGTACTTC.

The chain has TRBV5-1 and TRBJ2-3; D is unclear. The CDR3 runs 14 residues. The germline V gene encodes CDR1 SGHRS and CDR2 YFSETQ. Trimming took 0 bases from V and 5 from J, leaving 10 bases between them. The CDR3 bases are TGCGCCAGCAGCTTGGGTAACAAGTTAGATACGCAGTATTTT. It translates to CASSLGNKLDTQYF.

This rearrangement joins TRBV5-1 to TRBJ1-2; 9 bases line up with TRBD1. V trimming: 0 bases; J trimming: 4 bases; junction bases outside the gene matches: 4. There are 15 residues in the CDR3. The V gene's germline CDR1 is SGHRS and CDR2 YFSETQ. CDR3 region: CASSLAGTGSYGYTF. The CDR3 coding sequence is TGCGCCAGCAGCTTGGCGGGGACAGGGAGCTATGGCTACACCTTC. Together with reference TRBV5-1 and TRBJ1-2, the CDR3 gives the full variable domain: KAGVTQTPRYLIKTRGQQVTLSCSPISGHRSVSWYQQTPGQGLQFLFEYFSETQRNKGNFPGRFSGRQFSNSRSEMNVSTLELGDSALYLCASSLAGTGSYGYTFGSGTRLTVV.

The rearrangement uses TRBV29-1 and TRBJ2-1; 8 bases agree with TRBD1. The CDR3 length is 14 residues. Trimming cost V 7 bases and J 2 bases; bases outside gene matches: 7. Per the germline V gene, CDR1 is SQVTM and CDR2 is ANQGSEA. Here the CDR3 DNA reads TGCAGCGCCCCCGGACAGGGAACCTACAATGAGCAGTTCTTC. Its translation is CSAPGQGTYNEQFF.